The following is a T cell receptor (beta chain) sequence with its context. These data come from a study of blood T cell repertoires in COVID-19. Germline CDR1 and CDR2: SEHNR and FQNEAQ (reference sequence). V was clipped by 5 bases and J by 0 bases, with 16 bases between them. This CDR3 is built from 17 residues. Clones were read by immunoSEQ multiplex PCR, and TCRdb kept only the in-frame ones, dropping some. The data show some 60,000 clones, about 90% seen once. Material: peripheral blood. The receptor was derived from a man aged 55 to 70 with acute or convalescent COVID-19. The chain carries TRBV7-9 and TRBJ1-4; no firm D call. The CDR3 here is CASSPREESATNEKLFF. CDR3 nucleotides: TGTGCCAGCAGCCCCCGGGAGGAGTCTGCAACTAATGAAAAACTGTTTTTT.